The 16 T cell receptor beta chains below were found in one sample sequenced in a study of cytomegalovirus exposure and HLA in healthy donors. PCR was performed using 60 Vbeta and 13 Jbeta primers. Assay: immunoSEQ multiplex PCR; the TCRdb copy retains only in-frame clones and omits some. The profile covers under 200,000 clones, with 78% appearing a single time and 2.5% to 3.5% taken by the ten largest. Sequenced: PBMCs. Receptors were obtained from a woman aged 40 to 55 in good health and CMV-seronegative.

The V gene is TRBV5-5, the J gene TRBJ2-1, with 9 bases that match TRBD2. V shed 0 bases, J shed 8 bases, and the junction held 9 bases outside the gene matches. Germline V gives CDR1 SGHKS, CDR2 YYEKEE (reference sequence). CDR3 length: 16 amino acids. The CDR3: CASSLGWELAGYEQFF. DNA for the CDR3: TGTGCCAGCAGCTTGGGCTGGGAGCTAGCGGGGTATGAGCAGTTCTTC.

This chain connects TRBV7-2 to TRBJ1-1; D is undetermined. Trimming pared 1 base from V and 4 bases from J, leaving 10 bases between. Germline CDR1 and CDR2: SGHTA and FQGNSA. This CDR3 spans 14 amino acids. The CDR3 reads CASSLGAGSTEAFF. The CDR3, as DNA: TGTGCCAGCAGCTTAGGGGCGGGTAGCACTGAAGCTTTCTTT.

The CDR3 loop is CASSLGPGGNVLTF. Here the CDR3 DNA reads TGTGCCAGCAGCTTAGGCCCAGGGGGTAACGTCCTGACTTTC. The V and J genes are TRBV7-9 and TRBJ2-6; 7 bases are a match to TRBD1. Per germline, CDR1 SEHNR and CDR2 FQNEAQ (reference sequence). This CDR3 is built from 14 residues. J was trimmed by 10 bases and V by 1 base; bases with no gene match: 4.

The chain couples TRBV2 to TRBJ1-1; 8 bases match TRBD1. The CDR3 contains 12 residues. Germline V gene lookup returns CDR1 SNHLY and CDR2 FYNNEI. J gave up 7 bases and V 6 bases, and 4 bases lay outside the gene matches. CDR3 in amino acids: CASSLDRGEAFF. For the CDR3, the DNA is TGTGCCAGCAGCCTAGACAGGGGTGAAGCTTTCTTT.

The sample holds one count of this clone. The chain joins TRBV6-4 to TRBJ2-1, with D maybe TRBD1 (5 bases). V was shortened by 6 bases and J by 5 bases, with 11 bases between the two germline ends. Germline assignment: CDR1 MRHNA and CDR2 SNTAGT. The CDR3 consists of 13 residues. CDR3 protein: CASSDDRDNEQFF. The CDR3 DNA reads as TGTGCCAGCAGCGATGACAGAGACAATGAGCAGTTCTTC.

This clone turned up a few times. CDR3: CASSERRGTSEFTDTQYF. In DNA, the CDR3 is TGTGCCAGCAGTGAAAGAAGGGGGACCTCTGAGTTCACAGATACGCAGTATTTT. This chain links TRBV6-1 with TRBJ2-3; TRBD1 is a possible D gene (6 bases). From germline, CDR1 is MNHNS and CDR2 SASEGT. V lost 2 bases and J 2 bases, leaving 20 bases between the germline ends. The CDR3 sequence is 18 residues long.

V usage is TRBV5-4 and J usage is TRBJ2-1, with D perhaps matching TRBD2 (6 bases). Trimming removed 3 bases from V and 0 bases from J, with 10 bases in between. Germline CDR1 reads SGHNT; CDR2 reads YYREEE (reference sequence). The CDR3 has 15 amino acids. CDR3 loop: CASSSGLPSYNEQFF. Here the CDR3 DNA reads TGTGCCAGCAGCTCGGGACTCCCCTCCTACAATGAGCAGTTCTTC.

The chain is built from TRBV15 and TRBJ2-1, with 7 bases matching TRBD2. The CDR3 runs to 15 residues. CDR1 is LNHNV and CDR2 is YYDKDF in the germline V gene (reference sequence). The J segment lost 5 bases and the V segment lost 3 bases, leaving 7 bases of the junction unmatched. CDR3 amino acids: CATSRGGLKNNEQFF. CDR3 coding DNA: TGTGCCACCAGCAGGGGGGGACTAAAAAACAATGAGCAGTTCTTC.

The CDR3 here is CASSQYGTGNTIYF. DNA of the CDR3: TGCGCCAGCAGCCAATATGGCACGGGAAACACCATATATTTT. The chain couples TRBV4-1 to TRBJ1-3; D gene unclear. The CDR3 totals 14 residues. Germline V gene sequence: CDR1 MGHRA, CDR2 YSYEKL. Trimming stripped 2 bases from V and 4 bases from J, with 9 bases between.

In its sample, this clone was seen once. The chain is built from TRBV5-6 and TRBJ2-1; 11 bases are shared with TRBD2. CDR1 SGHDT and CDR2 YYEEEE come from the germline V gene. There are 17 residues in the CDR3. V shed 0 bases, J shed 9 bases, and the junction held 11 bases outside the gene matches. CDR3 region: CASSLGSASGGSGEQFF. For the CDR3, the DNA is TGTGCCAGCAGCTTGGGTTCGGCTAGCGGGGGGTCAGGTGAGCAGTTCTTC.

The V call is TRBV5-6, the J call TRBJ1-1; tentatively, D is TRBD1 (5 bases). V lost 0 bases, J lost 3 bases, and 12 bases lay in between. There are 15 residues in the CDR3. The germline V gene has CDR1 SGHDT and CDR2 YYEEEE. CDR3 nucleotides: TGTGCCAGCAGCTTGGTTGGGATAGGGGACACTGAAGCTTTCTTT. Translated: CASSLVGIGDTEAFF.

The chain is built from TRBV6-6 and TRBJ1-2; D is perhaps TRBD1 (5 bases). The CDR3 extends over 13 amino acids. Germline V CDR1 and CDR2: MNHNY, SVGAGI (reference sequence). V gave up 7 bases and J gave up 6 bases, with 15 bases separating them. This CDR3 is CASTTLGRDGYTF. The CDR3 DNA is TGTGCCAGCACCACATTGGGCAGGGATGGCTACACCTTC.

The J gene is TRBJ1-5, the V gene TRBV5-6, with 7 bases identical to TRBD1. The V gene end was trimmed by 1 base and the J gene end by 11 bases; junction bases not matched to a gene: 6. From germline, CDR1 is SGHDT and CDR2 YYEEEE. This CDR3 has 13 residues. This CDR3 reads CASSLWDSLSQHF. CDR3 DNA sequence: TGTGCCAGCAGCTTGTGGGACAGCCTGTCCCAGCATTTT.

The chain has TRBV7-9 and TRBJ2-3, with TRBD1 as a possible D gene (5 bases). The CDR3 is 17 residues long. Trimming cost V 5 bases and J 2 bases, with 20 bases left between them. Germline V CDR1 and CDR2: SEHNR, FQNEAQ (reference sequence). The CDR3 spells CASSPRRVPGITDTQYF. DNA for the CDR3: TGTGCCAGCAGCCCCCGCCGGGTCCCAGGGATCACAGATACGCAGTATTTT. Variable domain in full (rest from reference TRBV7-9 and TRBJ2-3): DTGVSQNPRHKITKRGQNVTFRCDPISEHNRLYWYRQTLGQGPEFLTYFQNEAQLEKSRLLSDRFSAERPKGSFSTLEIQRTEQGDSAMYLCASSPRRVPGITDTQYFGPGTRLTVL.

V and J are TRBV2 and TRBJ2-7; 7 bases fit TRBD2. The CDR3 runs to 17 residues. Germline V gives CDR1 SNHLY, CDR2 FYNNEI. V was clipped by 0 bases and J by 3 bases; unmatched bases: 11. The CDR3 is CASSEALVPGLFYEQYF. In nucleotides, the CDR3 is TGTGCCAGCAGTGAAGCTCTAGTGCCGGGACTATTCTACGAGCAGTACTTC.

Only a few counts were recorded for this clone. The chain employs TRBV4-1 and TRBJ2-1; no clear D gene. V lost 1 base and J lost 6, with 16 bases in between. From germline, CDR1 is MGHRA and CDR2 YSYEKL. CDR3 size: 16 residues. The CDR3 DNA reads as TGCGCCAGCAGCCAAGGGAGTTGGGTACAACTCAATGAGCAGTTCTTC. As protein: CASSQGSWVQLNEQFF.